The 8 T cell receptor beta chains reported below all come from one sample, sequenced in a study of blood T cell repertoires in COVID-19 (dated by TCRdb to 2018 to 2021). The library relied on the immunoSEQ multiplex PCR assay. This is the immuneACCESS table as TCRdb keeps it, with only in-frame sequences that have V and J called. A part of the clones is gone; compared with another copy, unresolved V genes explain less than half, and the rest is unexplained. The sample data list 200,000 to 250,000 clones, and 70% to 90% of these were observed just once. The ten largest make up about 5% of the sample. The sample was peripheral blood. These receptors were taken from a woman between 40 and 55 years old with acute or convalescent COVID-19.

This rearrangement joins TRBV5-6 to TRBJ1-3; D is ambiguous. Germline V gives CDR1 SGHDT, CDR2 YYEEEE. The length of the CDR3 is 13 residues. Trimming took off 5 bases at V and 2 bases at J, with 8 bases between the two ends. CDR3 region: CASSKHPGNTIYF. CDR3 DNA: TGTGCCAGCAGTAAACATCCTGGAAACACCATATATTTT.

The chain employs TRBV9 and TRBJ1-2, with 8 bases identical to TRBD1. Per germline, CDR1 SGDLS and CDR2 YYNGEE. V lost 3 bases to trimming and J lost 3 bases; unmatched junction nucleotides: 4. This CDR3 spans 14 amino acids. CDR3 in amino acids: CASSAGQGYYGYTF. CDR3 in DNA: TGTGCCAGCAGCGCAGGACAGGGCTACTATGGCTACACCTTC.

V is TRBV11-2 and J is TRBJ2-1; 8 positions agree with TRBD2. The CDR3 runs 15 residues. With 5 bases clipped from V and 6 bases from J, the junction kept 9 bases outside the gene matches. Germline V gene sequence: CDR1 SGHAT, CDR2 FQNNGV. Here the CDR3 DNA reads TGTGCCAGCAGCCACCCGGGGGGGCCCCCCAATGAGCAGTTCTTC. The encoded protein is CASSHPGGPPNEQFF.

This chain joins TRBV30 and TRBJ1-2; D not resolved. V was pared by 8 bases and J by 0 bases, with 10 bases between. Per germline, CDR1 GTSNPN and CDR2 SVGIG (reference sequence). CDR3 size: 12 residues. The CDR3 DNA sequence: TGTGCCATGAACAGAGCTAACTATGGCTACACCTTC. Translation gives CAMNRANYGYTF.

The chain links TRBV18 to TRBJ2-2, with TRBD1 identical over 9 bases. The CDR3 totals 17 residues. Looked up from germline, CDR1 is KGHSH and CDR2 is LQKENI. V lost 0 bases and J lost 6; bases outside the gene matches: 8. Written as DNA, the CDR3 is TGTGCCAGCTCACCACCCCCCGGACAGGGGAGATCCGGGGAGCTGTTTTTT. This codes for CASSPPPGQGRSGELFF. The whole variable domain, remainder taken from reference TRBV18 and TRBJ2-2, is NAGVMQNPRHLVRRRGQEARLRCSPMKGHSHVYWYRQLPEEGLKFMVYLQKENIIDESGMPKERFSAEFPKEGPSILRIQQVVRGDSAAYFCASSPPPGQGRSGELFFGEGSRLTVL.

This clone was picked up one time. V usage is TRBV11-2 and J usage is TRBJ1-6; the match to TRBD1 covers 8 bases. The V gene's germline CDR1 is SGHAT and CDR2 FQNNGV. This CDR3 region has 16 residues. After removal of 0 bases from V and 10 bases from J, the junction contained 8 bases not matched to a gene. The CDR3 sequence is CASSLDRAGGRSPLHF. For the CDR3, the DNA is TGTGCCAGCAGCTTAGATAGGGCAGGGGGCCGCTCACCCCTCCACTTT.

V and J are TRBV9 and TRBJ2-3, with 9 bases identical to TRBD2. The CDR3 runs 18 residues. Germline loops: CDR1 SGDLS, CDR2 YYNGEE. The J segment lost 3 bases and the V segment lost 0 bases, leaving 11 bases of the junction unmatched. The CDR3 region is CASSVVVAGGPWTDTQYF. The CDR3 nucleotides are TGTGCCAGCAGCGTAGTCGTTGCGGGGGGGCCCTGGACAGATACGCAGTATTTT.

This chain connects TRBV2 to TRBJ2-4; 8 bases line up with TRBD2. Losses at the gene ends were 6 bases for V and 8 bases for J; bases not matched to a gene: 9. From germline, CDR1 is SNHLY and CDR2 FYNNEI. The CDR3 consists of 14 residues. CDR3 sequence (DNA): TGTGCCAGCAGGCGCGGGGGGCCGGGGGACATTCAGTACTTC. It is translated as CASRRGGPGDIQYF.